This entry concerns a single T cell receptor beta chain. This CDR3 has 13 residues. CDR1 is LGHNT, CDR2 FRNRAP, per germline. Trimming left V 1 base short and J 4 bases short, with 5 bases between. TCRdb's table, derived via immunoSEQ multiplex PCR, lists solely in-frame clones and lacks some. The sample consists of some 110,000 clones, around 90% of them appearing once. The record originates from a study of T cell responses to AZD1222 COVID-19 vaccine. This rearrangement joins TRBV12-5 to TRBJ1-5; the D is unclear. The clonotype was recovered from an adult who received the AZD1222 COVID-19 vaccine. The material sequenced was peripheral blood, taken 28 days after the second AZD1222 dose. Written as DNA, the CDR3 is TGTGCTAGTGGTTTGGCGCTAAATCAGCCCCAGCATTTT. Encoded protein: CASGLALNQPQHF.